Presented here are 26 T cell receptor beta chains from one specimen sequenced in a study of blood T cell repertoires in COVID-19 (dated by TCRdb to 2019 to 2021). Receptor libraries were prepared by the immunoSEQ multiplex PCR assay. TCRdb's version of the immuneACCESS table is confined to in-frame rearrangements and falls short of the full clone set. An unresolved V gene accounts for under half of the shortfall where checked; the remainder is of unknown origin. The sample profile shows 200,000 to 250,000 clones; about 90% of them were found once. The ten top clones hold 1% to 1.5% of the sample. The material sequenced was peripheral blood. These receptors originate from a man aged 25 to 40 with acute or convalescent COVID-19.

The chain recombines TRBV5-1 with TRBJ2-5; D is perhaps TRBD1 (5 bases). Trimming stripped 7 bases from V and 4 bases from J, with 14 bases between. This CDR3 comprises 13 residues. Germline CDR1 reads SGHRS; CDR2 reads YFSETQ. The chain's CDR3 is CASAFQGTETQYF. CDR3 coding DNA: TGCGCCAGCGCTTTCCAGGGTACAGAGACCCAGTACTTC. Variable domain in full (rest from reference TRBV5-1 and TRBJ2-5): KAGVTQTPRYLIKTRGQQVTLSCSPISGHRSVSWYQQTPGQGLQFLFEYFSETQRNKGNFPGRFSGRQFSNSRSEMNVSTLELGDSALYLCASAFQGTETQYFGPGTRLLVL.

The V gene is TRBV27, the J gene TRBJ2-3, with a possible D match to TRBD1 (6 bases). The germline V gene has CDR1 MNHEY and CDR2 SMNVEV (reference sequence). The CDR3 is 16 amino acids. V gave up 6 bases and J gave up 0 bases, with 16 bases separating them. The CDR3 spells CASRDPRTGSTDTQYF. The CDR3, as DNA: TGTGCCAGCAGAGACCCACGAACAGGGAGCACAGATACGCAGTATTTT.

This rearrangement joins TRBV6-2 or TRBV6-3 to TRBJ1-5; maybe TRBD1 (5 bases). The CDR3 is 15 amino acids. Germline assignment: CDR1 MNHEY and CDR2 SVGEGT. Trimming shortened V by 6 bases and J by 6 bases, and 18 bases separated the two germline ends. CDR3 protein: CASSPHLIRGQPQHF. DNA of the CDR3: TGTGCCAGCAGCCCTCACCTCATTAGGGGTCAGCCCCAGCATTTT.

The CDR3 DNA is TGTGCCAGCTCGACAGACCTGAACACTGAAGCTTTCTTT. It specifies CASSTDLNTEAFF. This chain joins TRBV6-5 and TRBJ1-1, with a tentative D call TRBD1 (5 bases). Germline CDR1 and CDR2: MNHEY and SVGAGI. CDR3 length: 13 amino acids. Trimming removed 8 bases from V and 0 bases from J, with 10 bases in between.

The V gene is TRBV3-1 (or the pseudogene TRBV3-2), the J gene TRBJ2-2, with a tentative D call TRBD1 (6 bases). This CDR3 has 16 residues. The V end lost 2 bases, the J end lost 5 bases, and 15 bases lay between the germline ends. Germline lookup yields CDR1 LGHDT and CDR2 YNNKEL (reference sequence). CDR3 loop: CASSQFVQGRTGELFF. The CDR3 nucleotides are TGTGCCAGCAGCCAATTCGTCCAGGGGCGGACCGGGGAGCTGTTTTTT.

The chain couples TRBV28 to TRBJ2-1; TRBD2 aligns across 8 bases. The germline V gene encodes CDR1 MDHEN and CDR2 SYDVKM. J gave up 4 bases and V 4 bases, and 9 bases lay outside the gene matches. This CDR3 has 16 residues. Written as DNA, the CDR3 is TGTGCCAGCAGTTCGGGAGGGGGAGGGAAATACAATGAGCAGTTCTTC. It specifies CASSSGGGGKYNEQFF.

The chain uses TRBV6-6 and TRBJ1-2; tentative D call: TRBD1 (6 bases). Trimming cost V 2 bases and J 3 bases, with 16 bases left between them. The CDR3 runs to 16 residues. Germline V gene lookup returns CDR1 MNHNY and CDR2 SVGAGI (reference sequence). In DNA form, the CDR3 reads TGTGCCAGCAGTTACCAAGGGGGGGTCCGGGACTATGGCTACACCTTC. This translates into CASSYQGGVRDYGYTF.

J is TRBJ2-3 and V is TRBV13, with 9 bases lining up with TRBD2. The germline gives CDR1 PRHDT, CDR2 FYEKMQ (reference sequence). V dropped 3 bases and J dropped 4; count of bases not matched to a gene: 5. The CDR3 runs to 15 residues. The CDR3 region has the DNA TGTGCCAGCAGCTTTAGCGGGAGAGGCGCAGATACGCAGTATTTT. This codes for CASSFSGRGADTQYF. The full variable domain, with the rest looked up from reference TRBV13 and TRBJ2-3, is AAGVIQSPRHLIKEKRETATLKCYPIPRHDTVYWYQQGPGQDPQFLISFYEKMQSDKGSIPDRFSAQQFSDYHSELNMSSLELGDSALYFCASSFSGRGADTQYFGPGTRLTVL.

V is TRBV6-2 or TRBV6-3 and J is TRBJ1-5; TRBD1 matches at 9 bases. The CDR3 is made up of 15 amino acids. Trimming at V came to 4 bases and at J to 7 bases, leaving 8 bases not matched to a gene. Germline CDR1 reads MNHEY; CDR2 reads SVGEGT. The CDR3 DNA follows: TGTGCCAGCAGTTCACGGGGACAGGGAGGACAGCCCCAGCATTTT. Its translation: CASSSRGQGGQPQHF.

J is TRBJ2-6 and V is TRBV6-5; D is undetermined. The germline V and J ends were trimmed by 5 bases and 6 bases, with 8 bases remaining between them. CDR3 size: 13 residues. Germline values: CDR1 MNHEY, CDR2 SVGAGI. CDR3 sequence (DNA): TGTGCCAGCAGTAATGTCGTGGCCAACGTCCTGACTTTC. Amino acids: CASSNVVANVLTF.

The gene calls are TRBV3-1 (or the pseudogene TRBV3-2) and TRBJ2-1; 7 nucleotides match TRBD2. V lost 5 bases, J lost 0 bases, and 7 bases stayed unmatched. The germline CDR1 and CDR2 sequences are LGHDT and YNNKEL (reference sequence). This CDR3 has 16 amino acids. Here the CDR3 DNA reads TGTGCCAGCAGCACACAGCGGGGTAACTCCTACAATGAGCAGTTCTTC. Translated, it gives CASSTQRGNSYNEQFF.

Concerning this clone: Other DNA sequences within the sample encode an identical CDR3. The genes are TRBV5-1 and TRBJ2-1, with TRBD2 identical over 9 bases. Germline CDR1 and CDR2: SGHRS and YFSETQ. The ends lost 0 bases at V and 0 bases at J; junction bases unmatched: 1. The CDR3 length is 16 residues. CDR3 loop: CASSLVAGVSYNEQFF. CDR3 DNA: TGCGCCAGCAGCTTGGTAGCGGGGGTCTCCTACAATGAGCAGTTCTTC.

CDR3 in amino acids: CAWSVPGGWGTDTQYF. DNA of the CDR3: TGTGCCTGGAGTGTCCCTGGCGGGTGGGGCACAGATACGCAGTATTTT. The chain links TRBV30 to TRBJ2-3; D possibly corresponds to TRBD2 (5 bases). CDR1 and CDR2 (germline): GTSNPN, SVGIG (reference sequence). This CDR3 contains 16 residues. The germline V and J ends were trimmed by 0 bases and 1 base, with 14 bases remaining between them.

V usage is TRBV20-1 and J usage is TRBJ2-1, with D hard to call. The CDR3 consists of 11 residues. CDR1 and CDR2 (germline): DFQATT, SNEGSKA (reference sequence). Trimming cost V 3 bases and J 4 bases, with 4 bases left between them. CDR3 amino acids: CSASQYNEQFF. CDR3 sequence (DNA): TGCAGTGCTAGCCAGTACAATGAGCAGTTCTTC.

The CDR3 is CSVRLSTSTDTQYF. The CDR3 DNA follows: TGCAGCGTTCGACTGAGTACTAGCACAGATACGCAGTATTTT. V usage is TRBV29-1 and J usage is TRBJ2-3; D remains unclear. V was clipped by 5 bases and J by 0 bases, with 12 bases between them. Germline V gives CDR1 SQVTM, CDR2 ANQGSEA. The CDR3 spans 14 residues.

The chain is built from TRBV7-9 and TRBJ2-7, with 7 bases identical to TRBD1. V lost 2 bases and J lost 6; bases outside the gene matches: 4. The CDR3 runs to 13 residues. Germline values: CDR1 SEHNR, CDR2 FQNEAQ (reference sequence). In nucleotides, the CDR3 is TGTGCCAGCAGCTTAACAGGGGTGAGCGAGCAGTACTTC. Its protein product is CASSLTGVSEQYF. Supplemented by reference TRBV7-9 and TRBJ2-7, the full variable domain reads DTGVSQNPRHKITKRGQNVTFRCDPISEHNRLYWYRQTLGQGPEFLTYFQNEAQLEKSRLLSDRFSAERPKGSFSTLEIQRTEQGDSAMYLCASSLTGVSEQYFGPGTRLTVT.

The V gene is TRBV7-6, the J gene TRBJ2-1; D ambiguous. CDR3 length equals 13 residues. V was shortened by 3 bases and J by 6 bases, with 9 bases between the two germline ends. The germline gives CDR1 SGHVS, CDR2 FNYEAQ. Here the CDR3 DNA reads TGTGCCAGCAGCTTCACCGGGTTCAATGAGCAGTTCTTC. This codes for CASSFTGFNEQFF.

V gene TRBV5-5 combines with J gene TRBJ1-3, with a tentative D call TRBD1 (5 bases). CDR1 SGHKS and CDR2 YYEKEE come from the germline V gene (reference sequence). V shed 2 bases and J shed 2 bases, with 17 bases lying between them. The CDR3 is made up of 17 amino acids. The CDR3 coding sequence is TGTGCCAGCAGCTTCTCGCTTAACAGGAAAACTGGAAACACCATATATTTT. Amino acid sequence: CASSFSLNRKTGNTIYF. Full variable domain (rest looked up from reference TRBV5-5 and TRBJ1-3): DAGVTQSPTHLIKTRGQQVTLRCSPISGHKSVSWYQQVLGQGPQFIFQYYEKEERGRGNFPDRFSARQFPNYSSELNVNALLLGDSALYLCASSFSLNRKTGNTIYFGEGSWLTVV.

This chain uses TRBV5-5 with TRBJ2-2; TRBD1 is a possible D gene (5 bases). The V end lost 2 bases, the J end lost 6 bases, and 14 bases lay between the germline ends. The CDR3 spans 15 residues. From germline, CDR1 is SGHKS and CDR2 YYEKEE (reference sequence). CDR3 amino acids: CASSFVNQGSGELFF. CDR3 nucleotides: TGTGCCAGCAGCTTCGTCAACCAGGGTTCCGGGGAGCTGTTTTTT.

The genes are TRBV5-3 and TRBJ1-3, with 7 bases matching TRBD1. TRBV5-3 is annotated as an ORF whose role is uncertain. The CDR3 runs 16 residues. Losses at the gene ends were 4 bases for V and 0 bases for J; bases not matched to a gene: 7. CDR3 sequence reads: CARSTYPGGSGNTIYF. CDR3 bases: TGTGCCAGAAGCACGTACCCAGGGGGCTCTGGAAACACCATATATTTT.

The gene calls are TRBV10-2 and TRBJ1-2; D might be TRBD1 (6 bases). The CDR3 length is 16 residues. CDR1 and CDR2 (germline): WSHSY, SAAADI. Trimming pared 3 bases from V and 4 bases from J, leaving 18 bases between. The CDR3 region has the DNA TGCGCCAGCAGTGAATCCGGCTCCCCCAGGGGCTATGGCTACACCTTC. This sequence encodes CASSESGSPRGYGYTF.

The V gene is TRBV6-1, the J gene TRBJ2-1, with 8 bases aligning to TRBD2. Germline V gene lookup returns CDR1 MNHNS and CDR2 SASEGT. The CDR3 runs to 16 residues. V was clipped by 1 base and J by 8 bases; unmatched bases: 10. The CDR3 spells CASSEGKGLVIDEQFF. CDR3 in DNA: TGTGCCAGCAGTGAAGGAAAGGGACTAGTAATCGATGAGCAGTTCTTC.

The CDR3 region is CASSPPVAGLYEQYF. The CDR3 DNA sequence: TGTGCCAGCAGCCCACCGGTAGCGGGGTTGTACGAGCAGTACTTC. This chain uses TRBV16 with TRBJ2-7; TRBD2 agrees at 8 bases. This CDR3 region has 15 residues. Unmatched junction bases numbered 9, after V lost 4 bases and J lost 4 bases. The germline CDR1 and CDR2 sequences are KGHSY and FQNENV.

The chain has TRBV7-9 and TRBJ1-2; D remains unclear. V lost 2 bases and J 0 bases, leaving 7 bases between the germline ends. Germline-derived CDR1 and CDR2 are SEHNR and FQNEAQ (reference sequence). This CDR3 has 14 residues. The CDR3 spells CASSLSQTNYGYTF. The CDR3 region has the DNA TGTGCCAGCAGCTTATCCCAGACTAACTATGGCTACACCTTC.

The CDR3 here is CASSSGGKNTEAFF. DNA for the CDR3: TGTGCCAGCAGCTCAGGGGGTAAGAACACTGAAGCTTTCTTT. The chain couples TRBV9 to TRBJ1-1; 7 positions match TRBD1. Germline V lookup: CDR1 SGDLS, CDR2 YYNGEE. This CDR3 contains 14 residues. V lost 4 bases and J lost 1; bases outside the gene matches: 4.

The V and J genes are TRBV27 and TRBJ2-3; D is uncertain. Trimming removed 0 bases from V and 2 bases from J, with 9 bases in between. Looked up from germline, CDR1 is MNHEY and CDR2 is SMNVEV (reference sequence). The CDR3 spans 15 residues. The CDR3 protein is CASSLSVSFTDTQYF. The DNA of the CDR3 is TGTGCCAGCAGTTTATCAGTTAGCTTCACAGATACGCAGTATTTT.